This T cell receptor beta chain derives from a study of T-cell memory formation after mild COVID-19. Germline-derived CDR1 and CDR2 are MNHEY and SVGAGI. The V and J ends lost 2 bases and 5 bases respectively, with 9 bases between them. This CDR3 has 13 amino acids. TCRdb recomputed calls from the 5' RACE reads with MiXCR, one row per CDR3 protein. The sample yields under 150,000 distinct CDR3 sequences, approximately 22% seen once. General study points: Several responding clones turned up in pre-infection memory, indicating that cross-reactive memory may have taken part.

As regards this clonotype: Its target is unknown.

Sequenced: PBMCs or a T cell subset sorted from them (not recorded which). The TCR originated in a man aged 18 to 30 who had mild COVID-19 (a few samples of this study predate the infection). Cell type and time point are not known. The chain employs TRBV6-5 and TRBJ1-2; D remains unclear. CDR3 nucleotide sequence: TGTGCCAGCAGTTACGAGCCGTTTTATGGCTACACCTTC. Its protein is CASSYEPFYGYTF.